This TCR beta chain was profiled in a study of molecular identifiers for immune sequencing clone quantification. This clonotype was recorded many times. Previously published methods and listed TCR primers were used for the bulk TCR libraries. Via MiXCR, TCRdb re-called the PCR reads, giving one row per CDR3 protein. Of a few hundred thousand distinct CDR3 sequences listed, about a quarter are singletons. The receptor was isolated from a human donor in good health. Some libraries in this study had Jurkat cell RNA spiked in. Sequencing was performed on naive CD8+ T cells from blood, with Jurkat cell RNA spiked in. Indicated subset: FACS-sorted CD8+CD4-CCR7+CD45RA+ naive T cells.

For the CDR3, the DNA is TGTGCCAGCAAGGGTCTAGGGTATAATTCACCCCTCCACTTT. It yields the protein CASKGLGYNSPLHF. The chain carries TRBV28 and TRBJ1-6; D not certain. Trimming stripped 7 bases from V and 4 bases from J, with 11 bases between. Germline lookup yields CDR1 MDHEN and CDR2 SYDVKM. The CDR3 is 14 amino acids. The full variable domain, rest sourced from reference TRBV28 and TRBJ1-6, is DVKVTQSSRYLVKRTGEKVFLECVQDMDHENMFWYRQDPGLGLRLIYFSYDVKMKEKGDIPEGYSVSREKKERFSLILESASTNQTSMYLCASKGLGYNSPLHFGNGTRLTVT.